What follows are 15 T cell receptor beta chains derived from one specimen sequenced in a study of tissue T cells after allogeneic stem cell transplantation. Sequencing was performed with immunoSEQ multiplex PCR; in TCRdb, only in-frame clones are kept and a portion is missing. This table holds about 21,000 clones, around 63% found once. The source material was blood. All receptors come from a female BALB/c mouse in good health. For the strain, the MHC haplotype given is H2-d.

Comment on this clone: Gene names are mouse gene names. The CDR3 end lies 1 residue beyond the end of the read and is filled in from the germline J gene. V usage is TRBV4 and J usage is TRBJ1-1; TRBD1 agrees at 7 bases. Unmatched junction bases numbered 5, after V lost 6 bases and J lost 4 bases. CDR1 is LGHDT and CDR2 is YNNKQL in the germline V gene (reference sequence). This CDR3 is 13 amino acids long. The sequenced CDR3 bases are TGTGCCAGCAGACACAGGGGTGGCACAGAAGTCTTC. It is translated as CASRHRGGTEVF. The entire CDR3 sequence reads CASRHRGGTEVFF.

A remark on this clone: Here the gene names and germline are mouse. With the read ending 1 residue before the CDR3 end, the germline J gene is used to fill in that end. V usage is TRBV3 and J usage is TRBJ2-5, with unresolved D. Germline V gene sequence: CDR1 SNHLY, CDR2 FYNGKV (reference sequence). Trimming pared 0 bases from V and 0 bases from J, leaving 4 bases between. This CDR3 contains 14 residues. The CDR3 here is CASSLAGNQDTQYF. The CDR3 DNA, read in part, is TGTGCCAGCAGCTTAGCTGGGAACCAAGACACCCAGTAC.

In regard to this clone: The gene symbols are mouse symbols. The read halts 1 residue ahead of the CDR3 end, with the missing end drawn from the germline J gene. The V call is TRBV20, the J call TRBJ2-7, with 10 positions matching TRBD2. Losses at the gene ends were 3 bases for V and 3 bases for J; bases not matched to a gene: 2. The germline gives CDR1 GFQATS, CDR2 STVNSAI. The CDR3 is made up of 13 amino acids. CDR3 loop: CGASRDWGYEQYF. Incomplete CDR3 DNA: TGTGGTGCTAGCCGGGACTGGGGCTATGAACAGTAC.

Concerning this clone: Gene names follow the mouse nomenclature. The read stops 1 residue short of the end of the CDR3; the missing end is completed from the germline J gene. V is TRBV30 and J is TRBJ2-7; 13 bases are a match to TRBD2. CDR3 length equals 12 residues. The J segment lost 5 bases and the V segment lost 7 bases, leaving 2 bases of the junction unmatched. Per the germline V gene, CDR1 is SQVVS and CDR2 is ANEGSEA. CDR3 bases read: TGTAGTTTCGGGACTGGGGGGGATGAACAGTAC. It specifies CSFGTGGDEQY. The complete CDR3 sequence is CSFGTGGDEQYF.

With regard to this clone: Mouse gene names and germline throughout. The sequenced fragment ends 1 residue before the CDR3 boundary, so the rest is inferred from the germline J gene. The rearrangement uses TRBV5 and TRBJ2-4; 12 bases map to TRBD2. From germline, CDR1 is LGHNA and CDR2 YNLKQL (reference sequence). After removal of 4 bases from V and 3 bases from J, the junction contained 2 bases not matched to a gene. The CDR3 length is 15 residues. CDR3 bases read: TGTGCCAGCAGCCGACTGGGGGGGCGCCAAAACACCTTGTAC. As protein: CASSRLGGRQNTLY. The full-length CDR3 reads as CASSRLGGRQNTLYF.

As regards this clone: Gene and germline names: mouse. The sequence runs out 1 residue before the end of the CDR3; the remainder is reconstructed from the germline J gene. V and J are TRBV5 and TRBJ2-2, with 10 positions matching TRBD2. This CDR3 region has 17 residues. J lost 0 bases, V lost 1 base, and 2 bases had no gene match. The germline V gene encodes CDR1 LGHNA and CDR2 YNLKQL (reference sequence). CDR3 residues: CASSQVLGGPNTGQLYF. CDR3 DNA, as far as it was read: TGTGCCAGCAGCCAAGTGCTGGGGGGGCCAAACACCGGGCAGCTCTAC.

Comments on this clone: Mouse germline and gene names are used. The CDR3 end lies 1 residue beyond the end of the read and is filled in from the germline J gene. The gene calls are TRBV31 and TRBJ2-1; 10 bases align to TRBD2. The CDR3 is 15 amino acids. Germline-derived CDR1 and CDR2 are GKSSPN and SITVG. After removal of 0 bases from V and 6 bases from J, the junction contained 5 bases not matched to a gene. The CDR3: CAWSLPGGAGAEQFF. Incomplete CDR3 DNA: TGTGCCTGGAGTCTACCTGGGGGGGCTGGTGCTGAGCAGTTC.

Points on this clone: The gene names here belong to mouse. The read falls 1 residue short of the CDR3 end, and the missing part is taken from the germline J gene. The gene calls are TRBV13-3 and TRBJ1-3; 11 nucleotides agree with TRBD1. Unmatched junction bases numbered 1, after V lost 5 bases and J lost 3 bases. Germline V gives CDR1 NNHDY, CDR2 SYVADS. The CDR3 runs 14 residues. The CDR3 reads CASRDRGRGNTLYF. Incomplete CDR3 DNA: TGTGCCAGCAGGGACAGGGGGCGTGGAAATACGCTCTAT.

As concerns this clone: The listed genes are named as in mouse. CDR3 DNA (partial): TGTGCCAGCAGCCAAGAGACAGGGTTCAACGAAAGATTATTT. It encodes CASSQETGFNERLF. The full CDR3 sequence reads CASSQETGFNERLFF. The J gene is TRBJ1-4, the V gene TRBV5; 7 bases align to TRBD1. Sequencing ends 1 residue short of the CDR3 end; the germline J gene provides the rest. The CDR3 spans 15 residues. V lost 0 bases and J lost 4; bases outside the gene matches: 2. Germline assignment: CDR1 LGHNA and CDR2 YNLKQL (reference sequence).

As for this clone: The genes are named according to mouse. The DNA ends 1 residue before the CDR3 does, and the rest of the CDR3 is filled in from the germline J gene. The chain is built from TRBV1 and TRBJ2-7, with 8 nucleotides matching TRBD2. Germline V gene sequence: CDR1 NSQYPW, CDR2 LRSPGD (reference sequence). The V and J ends lost 3 bases and 3 bases, in that order; junction bases with no gene match: 1. The CDR3 length is 13 residues. The CDR3 bases that were read are TGCACCTGCAGTGCGGGGGGGCGCTATGAACAGTAC. Translating it yields CTCSAGGRYEQY. The complete CDR3 protein is CTCSAGGRYEQYF.

In regard to this clone: Gene names are the mouse ones. The read ends 1 residue early relative to the CDR3; the germline J gene fills the gap. V is TRBV3 and J is TRBJ1-5; 7 bases match TRBD1. V shed 1 base, J shed 2 bases, and the junction held 2 bases outside the gene matches. The CDR3 runs to 15 residues. The germline V gene encodes CDR1 SNHLY and CDR2 FYNGKV (reference sequence). The sequenced CDR3 bases are TGTGCCAGCAGCTTAGAGGGGGCGTACAACCAGGCTCCGCTT. It encodes CASSLEGAYNQAPL. The whole CDR3 region reads CASSLEGAYNQAPLF.

Concerning this clone: The gene names given are mouse names. With the read ending 1 residue before the CDR3 end, the germline J gene is used to fill in that end. J is TRBJ1-6 and V is TRBV13-2; D is uncertain. TRBJ1-6 is flagged as an ORF with uncertain function. Deletions cut 3 bases from V and 7 bases from J, with 8 bases between. The CDR3 is 13 residues long. From germline, CDR1 is NNHNN and CDR2 SYGAGS (reference sequence). CDR3 protein: CASGGSVNSPLYF. The sequenced part of the CDR3 DNA is TGTGCCAGCGGTGGCAGTGTGAATTCGCCCCTCTAC.

This clone was counted between two and nine times. The gene symbols are mouse symbols. The read falls 1 residue short of the CDR3 end, and the missing part is taken from the germline J gene. The chain couples TRBV1 to TRBJ2-7; 8 bases map to TRBD2. This CDR3 is built from 14 residues. Germline CDR1 is NSQYPW and CDR2 is LRSPGD (reference sequence). V was clipped by 3 bases and J by 5 bases; unmatched bases: 6. CDR3 region: CTCSARSWGDEQYF. The CDR3 bases that were read are TGCACCTGCAGTGCCCGATCCTGGGGGGATGAACAGTAC.

On this clone: Genes here carry mouse names. With the read ending 1 residue before the CDR3 end, the germline J gene is used to fill in that end. This rearrangement joins TRBV19 to TRBJ2-5; 10 bases are shared with TRBD2. This CDR3 is built from 15 residues. Trimming at V came to 5 bases and at J to 0 bases, leaving 3 bases not matched to a gene. CDR1 and CDR2 (germline): FNHDT, SITEND (reference sequence). The CDR3 bases that were read are TGTGCCAGCAGGGACTGGGGGATTAACCAAGACACCCAGTAC. Amino acid sequence: CASRDWGINQDTQY. The whole CDR3 is CASRDWGINQDTQYF.

A note on this clone: Gene names and germline refer to mouse. The CDR3 goes on 1 residue after the read ends, and that part is filled in from the germline J gene. The chain links TRBV13-1 to TRBJ1-1; the D is unclear. This CDR3 region has 12 residues. V was pared by 2 bases and J by 0 bases, with 2 bases between. Germline CDR1 NSHNY, CDR2 SYGAGN. The CDR3 region is CASSETNTEVFF. The part of the CDR3 DNA that was read is TGTGCCAGCAGTGAAACAAACACAGAAGTCTTC.